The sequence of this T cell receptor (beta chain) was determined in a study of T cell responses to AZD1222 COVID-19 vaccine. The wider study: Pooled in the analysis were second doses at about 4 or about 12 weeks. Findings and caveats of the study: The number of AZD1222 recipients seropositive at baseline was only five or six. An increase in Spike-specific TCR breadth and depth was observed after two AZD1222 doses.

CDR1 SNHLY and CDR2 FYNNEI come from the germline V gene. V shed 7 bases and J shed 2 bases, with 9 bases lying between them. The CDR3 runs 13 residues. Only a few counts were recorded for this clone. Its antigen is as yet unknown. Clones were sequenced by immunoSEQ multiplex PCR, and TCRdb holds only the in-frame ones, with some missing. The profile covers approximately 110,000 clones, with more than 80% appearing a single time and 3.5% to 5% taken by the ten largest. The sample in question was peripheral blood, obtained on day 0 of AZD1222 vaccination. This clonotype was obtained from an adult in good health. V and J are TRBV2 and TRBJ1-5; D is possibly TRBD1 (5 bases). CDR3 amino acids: CASIGERNQPQHF. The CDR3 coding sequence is TGTGCCAGCATAGGGGAGCGCAATCAGCCCCAGCATTTT.